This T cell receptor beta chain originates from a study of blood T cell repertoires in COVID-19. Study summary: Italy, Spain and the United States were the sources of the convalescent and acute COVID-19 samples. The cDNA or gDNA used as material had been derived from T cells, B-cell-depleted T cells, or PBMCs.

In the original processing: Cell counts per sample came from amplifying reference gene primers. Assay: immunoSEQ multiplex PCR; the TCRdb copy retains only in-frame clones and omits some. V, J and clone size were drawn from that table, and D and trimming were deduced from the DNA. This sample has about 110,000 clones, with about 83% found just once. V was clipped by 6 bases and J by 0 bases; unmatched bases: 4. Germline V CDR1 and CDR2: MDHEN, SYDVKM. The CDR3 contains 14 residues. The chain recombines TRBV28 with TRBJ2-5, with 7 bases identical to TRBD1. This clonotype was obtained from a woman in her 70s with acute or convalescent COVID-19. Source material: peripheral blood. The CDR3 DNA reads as TGTGCCAGCAGGAAGACAGGGCACCAAGAGACCCAGTACTTC. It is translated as CASRKTGHQETQYF.